This T cell receptor (beta chain) appears in the sequencing data of a study of blood T cell repertoires in COVID-19. This table comes from immunoSEQ multiplex PCR, and its TCRdb copy is limited to in-frame clones, with some not included. The sample consists of tens of thousands of clones, 90% to 95% of them appearing once. Losses at the gene ends were 1 base for V and 1 base for J; bases not matched to a gene: 1. Per the germline V gene, CDR1 is SGHVS and CDR2 is FNYEAQ. The CDR3 extends over 14 amino acids. This clonotype was obtained from a human donor in a cohort sampled during active COVID-19. The chain joins TRBV7-6 to TRBJ2-7; TRBD2 agrees at 7 bases. Sequences were obtained from peripheral blood. CDR3 loop: CASSLGGGSYEQYF. Written as DNA, the CDR3 is TGTGCCAGCAGCTTAGGGGGAGGGTCCTACGAGCAGTACTTC.